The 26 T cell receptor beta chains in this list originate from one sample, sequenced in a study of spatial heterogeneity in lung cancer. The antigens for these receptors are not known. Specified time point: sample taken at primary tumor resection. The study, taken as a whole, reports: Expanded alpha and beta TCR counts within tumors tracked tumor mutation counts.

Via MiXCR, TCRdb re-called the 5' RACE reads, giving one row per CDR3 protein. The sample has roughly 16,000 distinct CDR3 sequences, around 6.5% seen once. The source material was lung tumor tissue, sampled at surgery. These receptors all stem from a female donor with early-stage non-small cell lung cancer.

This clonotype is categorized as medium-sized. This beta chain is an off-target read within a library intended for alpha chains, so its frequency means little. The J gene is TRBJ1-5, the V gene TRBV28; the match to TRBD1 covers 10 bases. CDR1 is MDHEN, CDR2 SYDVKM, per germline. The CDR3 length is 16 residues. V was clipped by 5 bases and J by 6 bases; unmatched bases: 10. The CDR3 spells CASSPPIGQGGQPQHF. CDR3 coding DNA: TGTGCCAGCAGTCCTCCTATCGGACAGGGGGGTCAGCCCCAGCATTTT.

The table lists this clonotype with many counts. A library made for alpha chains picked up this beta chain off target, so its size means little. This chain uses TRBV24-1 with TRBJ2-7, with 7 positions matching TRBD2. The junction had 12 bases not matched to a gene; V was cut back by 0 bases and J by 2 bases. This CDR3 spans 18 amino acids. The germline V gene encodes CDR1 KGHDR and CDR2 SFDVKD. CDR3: CATSDLPAWGGPTYEQYF. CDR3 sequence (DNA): TGTGCCACCAGTGATTTGCCCGCGTGGGGGGGTCCAACCTACGAGCAGTACTTC.

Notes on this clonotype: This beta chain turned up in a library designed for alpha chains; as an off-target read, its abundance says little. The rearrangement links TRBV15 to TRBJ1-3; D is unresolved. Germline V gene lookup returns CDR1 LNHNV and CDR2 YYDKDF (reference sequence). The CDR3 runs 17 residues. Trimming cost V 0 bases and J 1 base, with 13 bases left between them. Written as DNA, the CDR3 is TGTGCCACCAGCAGAGATCGGATTGCGGCGTCTGGAAACACCATATATTTT. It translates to CATSRDRIAASGNTIYF.

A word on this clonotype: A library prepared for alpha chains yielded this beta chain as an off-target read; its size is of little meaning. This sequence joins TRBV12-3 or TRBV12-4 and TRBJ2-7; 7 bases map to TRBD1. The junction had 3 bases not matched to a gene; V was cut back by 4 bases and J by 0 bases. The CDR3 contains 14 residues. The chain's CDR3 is CASSWDRSSYEQYF. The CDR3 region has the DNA TGTGCCAGCAGTTGGGACAGAAGCTCCTACGAGCAGTACTTC.

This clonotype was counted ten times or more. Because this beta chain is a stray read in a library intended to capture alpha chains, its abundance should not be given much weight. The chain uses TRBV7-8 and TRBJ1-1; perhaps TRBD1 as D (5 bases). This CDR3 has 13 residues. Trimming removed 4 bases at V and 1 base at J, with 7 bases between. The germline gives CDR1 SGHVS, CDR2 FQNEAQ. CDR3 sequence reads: CASSSTGNTEAFF. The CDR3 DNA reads TGTGCCAGCAGCTCTACAGGGAACACTGAAGCTTTCTTT. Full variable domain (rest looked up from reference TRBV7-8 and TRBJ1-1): GAGVSQSPRYKVAKRGQDVALRCDPISGHVSLFWYQQALGQGPEFLTYFQNEAQLDKSGLPSDRFFAERPEGSVSTLKIQRTQQEDSAVYLCASSSTGNTEAFFGQGTRLTVV.

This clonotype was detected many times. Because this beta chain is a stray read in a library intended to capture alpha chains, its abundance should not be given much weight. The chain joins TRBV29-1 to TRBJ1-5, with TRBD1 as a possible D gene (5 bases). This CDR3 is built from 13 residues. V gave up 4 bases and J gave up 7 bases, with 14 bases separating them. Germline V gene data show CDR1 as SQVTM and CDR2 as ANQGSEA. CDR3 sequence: CSVVGEEGQPQHF. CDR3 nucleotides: TGCAGCGTTGTGGGGGAGGAGGGGCAGCCCCAGCATTTT.

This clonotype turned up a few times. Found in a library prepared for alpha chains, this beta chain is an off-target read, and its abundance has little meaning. CDR3 protein: CASSAGTGLHTGELFF. The CDR3 DNA reads TGTGCCAGCAGCGCCGGTACGGGACTCCACACCGGGGAGCTGTTTTTT. This chain uses TRBV9 with TRBJ2-2; the D gene is possibly TRBD2 (6 bases). In germline, CDR1 is SGDLS, CDR2 YYNGEE. Between the trimmed V and J ends, which lost 3 bases and 3 bases, there was a span of 15 bases. The CDR3 length is 16 residues.

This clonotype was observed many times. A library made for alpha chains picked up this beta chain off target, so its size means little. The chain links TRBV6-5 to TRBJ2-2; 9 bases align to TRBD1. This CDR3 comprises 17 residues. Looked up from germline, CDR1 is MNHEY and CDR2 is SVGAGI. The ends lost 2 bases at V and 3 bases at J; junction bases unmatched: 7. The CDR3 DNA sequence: TGTGCCAGCAGTTACCAGTACAGGGGGCCGGACACCGGGGAGCTGTTTTTT. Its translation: CASSYQYRGPDTGELFF.

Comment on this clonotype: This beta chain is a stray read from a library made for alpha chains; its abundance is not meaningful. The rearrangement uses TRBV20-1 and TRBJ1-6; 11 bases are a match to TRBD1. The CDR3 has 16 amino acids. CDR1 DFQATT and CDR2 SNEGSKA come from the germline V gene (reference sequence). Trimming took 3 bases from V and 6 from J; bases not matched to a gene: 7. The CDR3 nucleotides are TGCAGTGCTAGTGGGGACAGGGGGATCGTTAATTCACCCCTCCACTTT. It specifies CSASGDRGIVNSPLHF.

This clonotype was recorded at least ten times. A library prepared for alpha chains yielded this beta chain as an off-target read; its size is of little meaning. CDR3 sequence (DNA): TGTGCCAGCAGTTTACGGTGGGCAGGGGCTGGAAACACCATATATTTT. Translated, it gives CASSLRWAGAGNTIYF. The rearrangement uses TRBV12-3 or TRBV12-4 and TRBJ1-3, with D tentatively TRBD1 (6 bases). The CDR3 loop spans 16 amino acids. V lost 2 bases and J lost 2, with 13 bases in between.

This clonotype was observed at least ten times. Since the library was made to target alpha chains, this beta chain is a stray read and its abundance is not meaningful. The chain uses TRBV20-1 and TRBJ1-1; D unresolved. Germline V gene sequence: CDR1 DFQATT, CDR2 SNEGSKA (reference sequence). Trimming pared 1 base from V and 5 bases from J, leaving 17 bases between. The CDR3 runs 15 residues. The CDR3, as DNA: TGCAGTGCTAGAGGTCCAGGCGGTAGTGGGACTGAAGCTTTCTTT. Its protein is CSARGPGGSGTEAFF.

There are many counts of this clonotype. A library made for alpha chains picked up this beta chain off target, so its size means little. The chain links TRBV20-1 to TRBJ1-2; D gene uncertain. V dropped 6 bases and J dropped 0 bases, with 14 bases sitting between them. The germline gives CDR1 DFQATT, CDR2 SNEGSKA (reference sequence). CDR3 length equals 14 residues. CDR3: CSALEHATNYGYTF. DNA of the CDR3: TGCAGTGCCCTTGAGCACGCTACTAACTATGGCTACACCTTC.

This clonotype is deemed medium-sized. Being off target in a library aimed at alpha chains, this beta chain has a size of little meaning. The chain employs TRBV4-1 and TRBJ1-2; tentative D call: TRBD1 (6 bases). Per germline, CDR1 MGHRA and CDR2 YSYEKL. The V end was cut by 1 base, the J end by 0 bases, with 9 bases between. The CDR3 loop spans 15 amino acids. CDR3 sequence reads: CASSQGDKANYGYTF. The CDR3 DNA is TGCGCCAGCAGCCAAGGGGACAAGGCTAACTATGGCTACACCTTC.

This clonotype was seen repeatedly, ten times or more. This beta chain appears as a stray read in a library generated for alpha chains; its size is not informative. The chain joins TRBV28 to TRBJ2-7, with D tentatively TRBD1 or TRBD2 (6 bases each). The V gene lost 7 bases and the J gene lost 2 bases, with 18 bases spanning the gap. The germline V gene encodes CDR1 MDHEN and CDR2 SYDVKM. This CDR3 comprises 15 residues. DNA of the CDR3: TGTGCCAGCATGGTTGAACAGGGACTGGCCTACGAGCAGTACTTC. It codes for CASMVEQGLAYEQYF.

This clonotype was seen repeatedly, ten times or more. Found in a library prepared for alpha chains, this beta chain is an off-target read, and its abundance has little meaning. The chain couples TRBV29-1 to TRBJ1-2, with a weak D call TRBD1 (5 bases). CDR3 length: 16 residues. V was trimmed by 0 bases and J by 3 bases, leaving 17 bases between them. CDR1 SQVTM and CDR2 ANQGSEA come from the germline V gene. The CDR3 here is CSVEDRMGGIDYGYTF. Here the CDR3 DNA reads TGCAGCGTTGAAGACCGAATGGGGGGTATTGACTATGGCTACACCTTC.

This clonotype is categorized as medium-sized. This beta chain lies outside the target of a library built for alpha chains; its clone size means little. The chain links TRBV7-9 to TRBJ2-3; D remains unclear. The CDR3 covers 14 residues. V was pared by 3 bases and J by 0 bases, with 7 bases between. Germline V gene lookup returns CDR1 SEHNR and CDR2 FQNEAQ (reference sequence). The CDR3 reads CASSFPTSTDTQYF. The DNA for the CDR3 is TGTGCCAGCAGCTTTCCGACTAGCACAGATACGCAGTATTTT. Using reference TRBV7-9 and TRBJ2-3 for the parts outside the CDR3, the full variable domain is DTGVSQNPRHKITKRGQNVTFRCDPISEHNRLYWYRQTLGQGPEFLTYFQNEAQLEKSRLLSDRFSAERPKGSFSTLEIQRTEQGDSAMYLCASSFPTSTDTQYFGPGTRLTVL.

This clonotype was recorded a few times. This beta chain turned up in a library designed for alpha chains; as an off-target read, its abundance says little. CDR3 sequence reads: CASSFTGGTYNSPLHF. The CDR3 DNA reads as TGTGCCAGCAGTTTCACAGGGGGAACTTATAATTCACCCCTCCACTTT. The chain employs TRBV12-3 or TRBV12-4 and TRBJ1-6; 8 bases are a match to TRBD1. CDR3 length equals 16 residues. V was clipped by 3 bases and J by 4 bases; unmatched bases: 5.

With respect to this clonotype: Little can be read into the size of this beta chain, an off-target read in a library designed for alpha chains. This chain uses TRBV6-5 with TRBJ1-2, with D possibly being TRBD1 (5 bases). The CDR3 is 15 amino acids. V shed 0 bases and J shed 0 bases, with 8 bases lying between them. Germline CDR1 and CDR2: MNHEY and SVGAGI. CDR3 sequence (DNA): TGTGCCAGCAGTTACTCACGGGGGGCTAACTATGGCTACACCTTC. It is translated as CASSYSRGANYGYTF.

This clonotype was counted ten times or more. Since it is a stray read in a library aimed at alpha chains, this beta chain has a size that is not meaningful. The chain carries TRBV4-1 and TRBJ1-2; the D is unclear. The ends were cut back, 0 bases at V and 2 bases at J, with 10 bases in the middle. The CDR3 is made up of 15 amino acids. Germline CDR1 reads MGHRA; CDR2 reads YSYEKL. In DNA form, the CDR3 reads TGCGCCAGCAGCCAAGAGGGCGGAAGGAACTATGGCTACACCTTC. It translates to CASSQEGGRNYGYTF.

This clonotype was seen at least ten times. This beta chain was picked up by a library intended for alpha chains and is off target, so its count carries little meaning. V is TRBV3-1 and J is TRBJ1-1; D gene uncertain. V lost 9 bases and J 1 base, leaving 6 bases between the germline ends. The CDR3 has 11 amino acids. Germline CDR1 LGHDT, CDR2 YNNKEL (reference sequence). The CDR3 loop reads CASLGNTEAFF. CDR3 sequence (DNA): TGTGCCAGTTTGGGGAACACTGAAGCTTTCTTT.

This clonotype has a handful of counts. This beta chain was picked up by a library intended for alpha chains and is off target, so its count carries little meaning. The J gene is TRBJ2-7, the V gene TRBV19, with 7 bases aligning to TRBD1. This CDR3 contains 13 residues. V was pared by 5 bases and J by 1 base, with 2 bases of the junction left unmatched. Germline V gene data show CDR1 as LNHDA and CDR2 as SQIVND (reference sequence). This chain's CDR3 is CASSSDRSYEQYF. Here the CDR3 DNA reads TGTGCCAGTAGTTCGGACAGGTCCTACGAGCAGTACTTC.

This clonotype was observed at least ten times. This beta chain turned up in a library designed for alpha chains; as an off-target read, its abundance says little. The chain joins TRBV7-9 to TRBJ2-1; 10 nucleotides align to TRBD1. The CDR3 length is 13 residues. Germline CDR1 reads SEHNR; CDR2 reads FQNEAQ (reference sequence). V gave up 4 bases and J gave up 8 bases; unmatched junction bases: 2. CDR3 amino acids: CASSSTGGDEQFF. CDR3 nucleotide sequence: TGTGCCAGCAGCTCGACAGGGGGCGATGAGCAGTTCTTC.

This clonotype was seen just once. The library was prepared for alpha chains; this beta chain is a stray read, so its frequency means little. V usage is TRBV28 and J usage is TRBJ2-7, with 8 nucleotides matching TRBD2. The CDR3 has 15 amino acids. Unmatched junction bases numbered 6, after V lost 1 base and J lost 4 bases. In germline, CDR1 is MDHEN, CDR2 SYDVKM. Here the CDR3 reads CASSLYGGVRYEQYF. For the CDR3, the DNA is TGTGCCAGCAGTTTATACGGGGGGGTACGGTACGAGCAGTACTTC.

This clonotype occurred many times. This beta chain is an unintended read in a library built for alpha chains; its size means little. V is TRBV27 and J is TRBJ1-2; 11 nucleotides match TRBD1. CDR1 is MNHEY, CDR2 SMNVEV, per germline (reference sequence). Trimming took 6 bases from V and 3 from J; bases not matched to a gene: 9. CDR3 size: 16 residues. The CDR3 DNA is TGTGCCAGCAGACTCGGACAGGGGGCAGAATACTATGGCTACACCTTC. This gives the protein CASRLGQGAEYYGYTF.

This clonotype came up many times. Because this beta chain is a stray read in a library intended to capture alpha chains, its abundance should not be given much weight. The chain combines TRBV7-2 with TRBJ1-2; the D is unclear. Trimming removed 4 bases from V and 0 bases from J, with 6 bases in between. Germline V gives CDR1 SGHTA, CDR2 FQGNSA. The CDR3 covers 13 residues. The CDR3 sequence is CASSSRANYGYTF. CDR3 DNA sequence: TGTGCCAGCAGCTCAAGGGCTAACTATGGCTACACCTTC.

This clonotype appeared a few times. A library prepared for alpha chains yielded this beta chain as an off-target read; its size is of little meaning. The CDR3 coding sequence is TGTGCCAGCAGTGAAGCCCCAGGGGGCTCACCCCTCCACTTT. Residues: CASSEAPGGSPLHF. The chain combines TRBV6-1 with TRBJ1-6, with 8 positions matching TRBD1. Germline CDR1 and CDR2: MNHNS and SASEGT. V trimming: 0 bases; J trimming: 10 bases; junction bases outside the gene matches: 2. The CDR3 covers 14 residues.